This TCR beta chain was captured by sequencing in a study of blood T cell repertoires in COVID-19. Looking at the study overall: The samples span acute and convalescent COVID-19 from the United States, Italy and Spain. From T cells, B-cell-depleted T cells, or PBMCs came the material, which was cDNA or gDNA.

The CDR3 totals 13 residues. Trimming removed 7 bases at V and 0 bases at J, with 4 bases between. Germline V gives CDR1 SNHLY, CDR2 FYNNEI. By share, this clone ranks as medium-sized. Original analysis: Reference gene primer amplification yielded estimated nucleated cell counts. The assay was immunoSEQ multiplex PCR, and TCRdb's table has in-frame clones only and misses some. That table gives V, J and clone size, and the DNA gave D and trimming. The sample shows about 32,000 clones, roughly nine tenths of them seen only once. The chain carries TRBV2 and TRBJ2-6, with D unclear. The TCR sequence derives from a man between 60 and 70 years old with acute or convalescent COVID-19. The sample consisted of peripheral blood. The CDR3 region has the DNA TGTGCCAGCACAAACTCTGGGGCCAACGTCCTGACTTTC. Translation gives CASTNSGANVLTF.